One sample yielded the 27 T cell receptor beta chains listed below, sequenced in a study of human T cells and chemical hapten exposure. From the RACE reads, TCRdb called clonotypes with MiXCR, one entry per CDR3 protein. The profile shows some 400,000 distinct CDR3 sequences, 5.1% of them singletons. Time point in this sample: pre-sensitization, week 0. The sample's treatment: therapeutic diphenylcyclopropenone sensitization with weekly scalp DPC. The sample consisted of whole blood, taken in connection with sensitization to the hapten diphenylcyclopropenone (DPC). All receptors come from a woman between 50 and 59 years old with alopecia areata. Some clones in this sample may be carry-over from other donors' samples.

This clonotype has at least ten counts. V is TRBV6-5 and J is TRBJ2-2; D unresolved. In germline, CDR1 is MNHEY, CDR2 SVGAGI. This CDR3 comprises 13 residues. Trimming left V 6 bases short and J 2 bases short, with 7 bases between. The DNA for the CDR3 is TGTGCCAGCAGGGCCGAAAACACCGGGGAGCTGTTTTTT. The encoded protein is CASRAENTGELFF.

This clonotype was found a few times. CDR3 sequence (DNA): TGTGCCAGCTCAGAGGGAGCCTCGAACTATGGCTACACCTTC. The encoded protein is CASSEGASNYGYTF. The J gene is TRBJ1-2, the V gene TRBV18; the D is unclear. The length of the CDR3 is 14 residues. Per germline, CDR1 KGHSH and CDR2 LQKENI. The V gene lost 5 bases and the J gene lost 2 bases, with 12 bases spanning the gap.

This clonotype appeared many times. The V and J genes are TRBV29-1 and TRBJ1-1; TRBD1 might be the D (6 bases). The germline V gene has CDR1 SQVTM and CDR2 ANQGSEA. The CDR3 consists of 16 residues. Trimming left V 2 bases short and J 7 bases short, with 23 bases between. CDR3: CSVESRSGASRFEAFF. The CDR3 region has the DNA TGCAGCGTTGAATCTCGGTCAGGGGCTTCACGTTTTGAAGCTTTCTTT.

This clonotype was seen at least ten times. The chain joins TRBV20-1 to TRBJ2-7; 10 positions match TRBD1. The germline CDR1 and CDR2 sequences are DFQATT and SNEGSKA (reference sequence). The CDR3 is 16 residues long. V lost 5 bases to trimming and J lost 5 bases; unmatched junction nucleotides: 15. Here the CDR3 reads CSARTALRDRGDEQYF. DNA of the CDR3: TGCAGTGCTCGGACAGCCCTCCGGGACAGGGGTGACGAGCAGTACTTC.

This clonotype was found many times. The CDR3 bases are TGTGCCAGCAGTCGAGGAGATAATCAAGAGACCCAGTACTTC. It is translated as CASSRGDNQETQYF. The chain carries TRBV28 and TRBJ2-5; D call uncertain. CDR1 is MDHEN and CDR2 is SYDVKM in the germline V gene. V was clipped by 5 bases and J by 2 bases, with 12 bases between them. The CDR3 contains 14 residues.

This clonotype was recorded many times. The chain employs TRBV28 and TRBJ1-6; D is unresolved. CDR1 and CDR2 from the germline V gene are MDHEN and SYDVKM. This CDR3 comprises 12 residues. Trimming shortened V by 6 bases and J by 7 bases, and 7 bases separated the two germline ends. CDR3 sequence (DNA): TGTGCCAGCAGCCAAGGGAATTCACCCCTCCACTTT. Amino acids: CASSQGNSPLHF.

This chain uses TRBV29-1 with TRBJ1-5, with D possibly being TRBD1 (5 bases). Germline lookup yields CDR1 SQVTM and CDR2 ANQGSEA. Deletions cut 1 base from V and 7 bases from J, with 11 bases between. The CDR3 is 13 amino acids. The CDR3 protein is CSVEVTVGQPQHF. For the CDR3, the DNA is TGCAGCGTTGAAGTGACAGTAGGACAGCCCCAGCATTTT.

This clonotype was seen repeatedly, ten times or more. As DNA, the CDR3 is TGTGCCAGCAGTTTAGAGGCTAGCCCAAGATACAATGAGCAGTTCTTC. Residues: CASSLEASPRYNEQFF. The genes are TRBV27 and TRBJ2-1, with a weak D call TRBD2 (5 bases). This CDR3 has 16 amino acids. Trimming took off 2 bases at V and 4 bases at J, with 15 bases between the two ends. Germline V gives CDR1 MNHEY, CDR2 SMNVEV (reference sequence).

The rearrangement links TRBV28 to TRBJ1-1, with a weak D call TRBD1 (6 bases). The V end was cut by 1 base, the J end by 3 bases, with 12 bases between. Germline V gene lookup returns CDR1 MDHEN and CDR2 SYDVKM. The CDR3 runs 15 residues. The DNA for the CDR3 is TGTGCCAGCAGTTTATTAAAGGGGGGGGACACTGAAGCTTTCTTT. Translating it yields CASSLLKGGDTEAFF. Together with reference TRBV28 and TRBJ1-1, the CDR3 gives the full variable domain: DVKVTQSSRYLVKRTGEKVFLECVQDMDHENMFWYRQDPGLGLRLIYFSYDVKMKEKGDIPEGYSVSREKKERFSLILESASTNQTSMYLCASSLLKGGDTEAFFGQGTRLTVV.

V is TRBV6-2 or TRBV6-3 and J is TRBJ1-5; D might be TRBD1 (6 bases). The V end was cut by 6 bases, the J end by 3 bases, with 12 bases between. The CDR3 length is 14 residues. The germline CDR1 and CDR2 sequences are MNHEY and SVGEGT. The CDR3 loop is CASRSGQINQPQHF. Written as DNA, the CDR3 is TGTGCCAGCAGATCCGGACAGATCAATCAGCCCCAGCATTTT.

Comments on this clonotype: The CDR3 ends on some other residue instead of the conserved phenylalanine or tryptophan, so this is likely a read error. The chain has TRBV10-3 and TRBJ1-5, with 8 nucleotides matching TRBD1. The V gene end was trimmed by 6 bases and the J gene end by 6 bases; junction bases not matched to a gene: 16. CDR1 is ENHRY, CDR2 SYGVKD, per germline. This CDR3 has 17 amino acids. The CDR3 is CAISPDRDPSPGQPQHS. Written as DNA, the CDR3 is TGTGCCATCAGCCCGGACAGGGATCCTTCGCCGGGTCAGCCCCAGCATTCT.

This clonotype came up many times. The chain recombines TRBV12-3 or TRBV12-4 with TRBJ1-2; D remains ambiguous. CDR3 length equals 14 residues. Trimming took off 1 base at V and 5 bases at J, with 11 bases between the two ends. DNA for the CDR3: TGTGCCAGCAGTTTAGATCCTGCGGTTTATGGCTACACCTTC. Its translation: CASSLDPAVYGYTF.

This clonotype came up many times. The V and J genes are TRBV29-1 and TRBJ1-1, with D possibly being TRBD1 (5 bases). Trimming pared 2 bases from V and 13 bases from J, leaving 17 bases between. Germline-derived CDR1 and CDR2 are SQVTM and ANQGSEA. The CDR3 covers 12 residues. Here the CDR3 reads CSVEFVTAQGFF. The CDR3 nucleotides are TGCAGCGTTGAATTCGTGACCGCCCAGGGTTTCTTT.

This clonotype was recorded a few times. V and J are TRBV9 and TRBJ1-5; 8 bases line up with TRBD1. The CDR3 length is 15 residues. The germline V gene encodes CDR1 SGDLS and CDR2 YYNGEE. V dropped 0 bases and J dropped 7; count of bases not matched to a gene: 6. Here the CDR3 reads CASSVGDRIGQPQHF. In DNA form, the CDR3 reads TGTGCCAGCAGCGTAGGGGACAGGATTGGACAGCCCCAGCATTTT.

This rearrangement joins TRBV25-1 to TRBJ2-2; the match to TRBD1 covers 10 bases. Germline values: CDR1 MGHDK, CDR2 SYGVNS. CDR3 length: 14 amino acids. Germline trimming cut 7 bases from V and 3 bases from J; bases unmatched to any gene: 2. The CDR3 is CASKGTGDTGELFF. The DNA for the CDR3 is TGTGCCAGCAAAGGGACAGGGGACACCGGGGAGCTGTTTTTT.

This clonotype was seen many times. The V call is TRBV6-5, the J call TRBJ1-6, with TRBD1 identical over 9 bases. V lost 4 bases to trimming and J lost 6 bases; unmatched junction nucleotides: 10. This CDR3 comprises 17 residues. Germline CDR1 MNHEY, CDR2 SVGAGI. CDR3 sequence reads: CASSSSGATGGNSPLHF. CDR3 sequence (DNA): TGTGCCAGCAGTTCCTCCGGGGCGACAGGGGGTAATTCACCCCTCCACTTT.

This clonotype was picked up many times. The rearrangement joins TRBV5-4 to TRBJ1-6; possibly TRBD1 for D (6 bases). The V gene lost 1 base and the J gene lost 11 bases, with 13 bases spanning the gap. The CDR3 extends over 14 amino acids. CDR1 is SGHNT, CDR2 YYREEE, per germline (reference sequence). CDR3 region: CASSLRQGRPPLHF. In nucleotides, the CDR3 is TGTGCCAGCAGCTTGAGGCAGGGGCGGCCACCCCTCCACTTT.

This chain connects TRBV9 to TRBJ2-2; no reliable D call. This CDR3 region has 14 residues. Germline values: CDR1 SGDLS, CDR2 YYNGEE. Trimming took 0 bases from V and 2 from J, leaving 5 bases between them. CDR3 protein: CASSVEANTGELFF. CDR3 bases: TGTGCCAGCAGCGTAGAAGCCAACACCGGGGAGCTGTTTTTT.

The V gene is TRBV7-2, the J gene TRBJ2-6; no definite D call. This CDR3 contains 18 residues. Deletions cut 2 bases from V and 0 bases from J, with 14 bases between. CDR1 is SGHTA and CDR2 is FQGNSA in the germline V gene. CDR3 DNA sequence: TGTGCCAGCAGCTTACGGGCCGGTGCCTCCTCTGGGGCCAACGTCCTGACTTTC. This translates into CASSLRAGASSGANVLTF.

This clonotype was found many times. The V gene is TRBV7-2, the J gene TRBJ2-4, with D maybe TRBD2 (5 bases). V shed 1 base and J shed 9 bases, with 13 bases lying between them. The CDR3 consists of 14 residues. Per the germline V gene, CDR1 is SGHTA and CDR2 is FQGNSA. Written as DNA, the CDR3 is TGTGCCAGCAGCTTAGATCTAGGCGGAGGCATTCAGTACTTC. This gives the protein CASSLDLGGGIQYF.

This clonotype has more than one count but fewer than ten. V and J are TRBV7-8 and TRBJ2-3, with D uncertain. This CDR3 has 16 amino acids. With 3 bases removed from V and 8 bases from J, the gap between germline ends came to 21 bases. From germline, CDR1 is SGHVS and CDR2 FQNEAQ. The CDR3 loop is CASSLSRVRLEGTQYF. Written as DNA, the CDR3 is TGTGCCAGCAGCTTGTCCCGGGTTAGACTGGAAGGTACGCAGTATTTT.

V and J are TRBV7-2 and TRBJ1-3; possibly TRBD1 for D (5 bases). The CDR3 runs 16 residues. Germline CDR1 and CDR2: SGHTA and FQGNSA. The germline V and J ends were trimmed by 1 base and 4 bases, with 14 bases remaining between them. CDR3 protein: CASSLGTGVAGNTIYF. For the CDR3, the DNA is TGTGCCAGCAGCTTAGGTACAGGCGTCGCAGGAAACACCATATATTTT.

This clonotype has a handful of counts. V and J are TRBV21-1 and TRBJ1-1. TRBV21-1 is shown as a pseudogene. The CDR3 is made up of 16 amino acids. CDR3 in DNA: TGTGCCAGCAGCAATATCGGAGGGGAGAGTGTGGATGAAGCTTTCTTT. Protein sequence: CASSNIGGESVDEAFF.

Only a few counts were recorded for this clonotype. The V and J genes are TRBV12-3 or TRBV12-4 and TRBJ2-3; D assignment may be TRBD1 or TRBD2 (5 bases each). The CDR3 runs to 16 residues. The ends were cut back, 3 bases at V and 1 base at J, with 14 bases in the middle. Here the CDR3 reads CASSFELGPGTDTQYF. The CDR3 nucleotides are TGTGCCAGCAGTTTCGAATTGGGACCAGGCACAGATACGCAGTATTTT.

The sample holds many counts of this clonotype. The CDR3 DNA is TGTGCCAGCTCACCAAACACTCGGACCGGGGAGCTGTTTTTT. It specifies CASSPNTRTGELFF. This chain connects TRBV18 to TRBJ2-2; no firm D call. V was clipped by 2 bases and J by 5 bases, with 9 bases between them. The CDR3 is 14 amino acids. Germline CDR1 is KGHSH and CDR2 is LQKENI.

The CDR3: CASSWPGEVGGNTIYF. The CDR3 DNA sequence: TGTGCCAGCAGCTGGCCGGGTGAGGTGGGAGGAAACACCATATATTTT. The rearrangement links TRBV7-4 to TRBJ1-3; the D is unclear. CDR1 is SGHVT, CDR2 SQSDAQ, per germline. Trimming pared 4 bases from V and 4 bases from J, leaving 17 bases between. CDR3 length: 16 amino acids.

This chain uses TRBV12-3 or TRBV12-4 with TRBJ2-3, with TRBD2 matching 11 bases. This CDR3 contains 15 residues. The trim removed 6 bases at V and 3 bases at J, leaving 5 bases unmatched. The CDR3, as DNA: TGTGCCAGCAGCCAAAGACTAGCGGGAACAGATACGCAGTATTTT. This translates into CASSQRLAGTDTQYF.